The 6 T cell receptor beta chains given below trace back to one sample, sequenced in a study of control samples from healthy donors and cancer patients. Profiling relied on immunoSEQ multiplex PCR, and the TCRdb table lists in-frame clones only, not all of them. The top ten clones hold 4.8% of a sample with around 78,000 clones, approximately 94% of them seen once. Material: blood. These receptors were taken from a woman aged 18-29 years in good health.

V gene TRBV19 combines with J gene TRBJ2-6, with D uncertain. CDR3 size: 14 residues. CDR1 and CDR2 from the germline V gene are LNHDA and SQIVND (reference sequence). V shed 6 bases and J shed 0 bases, with 6 bases lying between them. The CDR3 sequence is CASRDSSGANVLTF. The CDR3 DNA reads as TGTGCCAGTAGGGATAGCTCTGGGGCCAACGTCCTGACTTTC.

The V call is TRBV28, the J call TRBJ2-1, with D perhaps matching TRBD2 (6 bases). Per germline, CDR1 MDHEN and CDR2 SYDVKM. The CDR3 length is 15 residues. The ends were cut back, 3 bases at V and 0 bases at J, with 9 bases in the middle. The CDR3 nucleotides are TGTGCCAGCAGTTTCCTCGGGAGCTCCTACAATGAGCAGTTCTTC. Amino acid sequence: CASSFLGSSYNEQFF.

The J gene is TRBJ1-3, the V gene TRBV7-2; TRBD1 agrees at 7 bases. CDR1 is SGHTA and CDR2 is FQGNSA in the germline V gene. With V trimmed by 4 bases and J by 0 bases, 3 bases remained unmatched. The CDR3 runs to 15 residues. The CDR3 nucleotides read TGTGCCAGCAGCTCAAGGACAGGCTCTGGAAACACCATATATTTT. Amino acid sequence: CASSSRTGSGNTIYF.

The chain is built from TRBV28 and TRBJ2-5; 14 positions match TRBD2. With 8 bases clipped from V and 4 bases from J, the junction kept 3 bases outside the gene matches. The CDR3 covers 14 residues. The germline gives CDR1 MDHEN, CDR2 SYDVKM. CDR3 amino acids: CASAGTSGGETQYF. In DNA, the CDR3 is TGTGCCAGCGCCGGGACTAGCGGGGGAGAGACCCAGTACTTC.

The chain links TRBV3-1 (or the pseudogene TRBV3-2) to TRBJ2-3; 11 bases align to TRBD2. Germline V gene sequence: CDR1 LGHDT, CDR2 YNNKEL (reference sequence). Trimming took 4 bases from V and 0 from J; bases not matched to a gene: 0. The CDR3 is made up of 15 amino acids. The CDR3 DNA sequence: TGTGCCAGCAGCCGACTAGCGGGGAGCACAGATACGCAGTATTTT. Translation: CASSRLAGSTDTQYF.

The genes are TRBV19 and TRBJ2-7; D is undetermined. Germline lookup yields CDR1 LNHDA and CDR2 SQIVND (reference sequence). Deletions cut 6 bases from V and 3 bases from J, with 12 bases between. The CDR3 extends over 13 amino acids. The CDR3 DNA is TGTGCCAGTAGCCCAGACGGATACTACGAGCAGTACTTC. Residues: CASSPDGYYEQYF.